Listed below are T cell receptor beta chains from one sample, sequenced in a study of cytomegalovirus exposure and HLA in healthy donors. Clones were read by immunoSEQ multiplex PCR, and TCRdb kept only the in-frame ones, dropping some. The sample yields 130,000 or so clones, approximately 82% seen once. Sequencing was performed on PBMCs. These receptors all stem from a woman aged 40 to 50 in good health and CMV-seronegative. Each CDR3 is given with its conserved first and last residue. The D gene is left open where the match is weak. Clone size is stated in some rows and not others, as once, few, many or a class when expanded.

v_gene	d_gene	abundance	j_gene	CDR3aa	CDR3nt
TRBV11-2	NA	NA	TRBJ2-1	CASSPWSVRGTIREQFF	TGTGCCAGCAGCCCCTGGTCGGTTAGGGGGACCATTAGGGAGCAGTTCTTC
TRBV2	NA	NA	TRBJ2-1	CASSGVQPGNEQFF	TGTGCCAGCAGTGGAGTTCAGCCGGGGAATGAGCAGTTCTTC
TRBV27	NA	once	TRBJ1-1	CASSSNLETSYAFF	TGTGCCAGCAGTTCAAATCTGGAAACTAGTTACGCTTTCTTT
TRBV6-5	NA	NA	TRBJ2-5	CASRAPYETQYF	TGTGCCAGCAGAGCCCCCTACGAGACCCAGTACTTC
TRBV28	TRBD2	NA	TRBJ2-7	CASSLTGLASGEQYF	TGTGCCAGCAGTTTAACGGGACTAGCTTCTGGTGAGCAGTACTTC
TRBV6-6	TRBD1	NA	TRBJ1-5	CASSRQGNQPQHF	TGTGCCAGCAGTCGACAGGGAAATCAGCCCCAGCATTTT
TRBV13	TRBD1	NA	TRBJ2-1	CASSFPGTGVARRRGNEQFF	TGTGCCAGCAGCTTCCCCGGGACAGGGGTGGCTAGGCGAAGAGGCAATGAGCAGTTCTTC
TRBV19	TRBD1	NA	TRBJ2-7	CASSKWTGGYEQYF	TGTGCCAGTAGTAAGTGGACAGGGGGCTACGAGCAGTACTTC
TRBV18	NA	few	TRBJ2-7	CASSRNGREGEQYF	TGTGCCAGCTCTCGGAACGGGAGAGAGGGCGAGCAGTACTTC
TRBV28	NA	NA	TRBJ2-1	CASNLPGLTRGEQFF	TGTGCCAGCAATTTACCGGGACTCACCCGCGGGGAGCAGTTCTTC
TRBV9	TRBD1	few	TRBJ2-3	CASSVTGVPQMSF	TGTGCCAGCAGCGTGACAGGGGTACCACAGATGAGTTTT
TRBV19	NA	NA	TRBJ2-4	CASSPNPGLGKGIQYF	TGTGCCAGTAGCCCTAACCCGGGACTGGGCAAAGGGATTCAGTACTTC
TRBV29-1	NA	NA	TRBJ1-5	CSVVEGQTNQPQHF	TGCAGCGTTGTCGAAGGACAGACGAATCAGCCCCAGCATTTT
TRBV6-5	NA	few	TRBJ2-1	CASRPYEPYNEQFF	TGTGCCAGCAGGCCTTACGAGCCTTACAATGAGCAGTTCTTC
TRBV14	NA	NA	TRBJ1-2	CASSPTVTYGYTF	TGTGCCAGCAGCCCGACAGTCACCTATGGCTACACCTTC
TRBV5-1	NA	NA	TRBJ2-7	CASSLDGEQYF	TGCGCCAGCAGCTTGGACGGCGAGCAGTACTTC
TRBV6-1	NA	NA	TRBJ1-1	CASSTMNTEAFF	TGTGCCAGCAGTACAATGAACACTGAAGCTTTCTTT
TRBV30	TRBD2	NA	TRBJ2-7	CAWASLAGEGYEQYF	TGTGCCTGGGCGTCTCTAGCGGGAGAAGGATACGAGCAGTACTTC
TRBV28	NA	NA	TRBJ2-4	CASSLDTGDIQYF	TGTGCCAGCAGTTTAGACACCGGGGACATTCAGTACTTC
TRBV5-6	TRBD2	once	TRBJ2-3	CASSLGVSGIRDTQYF	TGTGCCAGCAGCTTGGGGGTTAGCGGGATTAGAGATACGCAGTATTTT
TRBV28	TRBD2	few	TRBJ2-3	CASSKGLAGRPNTDTQYF	TGTGCCAGCAGTAAGGGACTAGCGGGACGGCCCAACACAGATACGCAGTATTTT
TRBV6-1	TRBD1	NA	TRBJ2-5	CASSADRGGSRTQYF	TGTGCCAGCAGCGCTGACAGGGGAGGTAGTAGGACCCAGTACTTC
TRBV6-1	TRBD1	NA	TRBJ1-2	CASSGDRGYGYTF	TGTGCCAGCAGTGGGGACAGGGGTTACGGCTACACCTTC
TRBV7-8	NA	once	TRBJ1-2	CASGSLGASPVNYGYTF	TGTGCCAGCGGCTCGTTGGGGGCGAGTCCCGTAAACTATGGCTACACCTTC
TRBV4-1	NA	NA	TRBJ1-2	CASSQFPGAGGLDGYTF	TGCGCCAGCAGCCAATTTCCTGGGGCGGGAGGGTTGGATGGCTACACCTTC
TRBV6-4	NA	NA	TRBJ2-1	CASRQRPEQFF	TGTGCCAGCAGGCAGCGTCCAGAGCAGTTCTTC
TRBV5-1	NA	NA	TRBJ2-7	CASTDSSYEQYF	TGCGCCAGCACAGACAGCTCCTACGAGCAGTACTTC